This TCR beta chain was identified during a study of blood T cells in healthy people across ages. PBMCs were isolated at a quantity of at least 7 million per sample. The authors ran a second PCR of about 7 to 11 cycles using a sample-barcoded 5' primer and a J-beta primer mix. One entry per CDR3 protein, called by TCRdb with MiXCR from the 5' RACE reads. Of 1.5 million to 2 million distinct CDR3 sequences detected, less than 50% appear once; the ten largest clones hold more than 2%. CDR3 length: 14 amino acids. Trimming left V 5 bases short and J 4 bases short, with 12 bases between. CDR1 and CDR2 from the germline V gene are SEHNR and FQNEAQ (reference sequence). This clonotype came up a few times.

This TCR came from a woman in her thirties or forties in good health. The chain has TRBV7-9 and TRBJ2-1; D is unclear. The specimen was blood. The DNA of the CDR3 is TGTGCCAGCAGCCCCCAGGCGATGTACAATGAGCAGTTCTTC. Translated: CASSPQAMYNEQFF. The full variable domain, rest sourced from reference TRBV7-9 and TRBJ2-1, is DTGVSQNPRHKITKRGQNVTFRCDPISEHNRLYWYRQTLGQGPEFLTYFQNEAQLEKSRLLSDRFSAERPKGSFSTLEIQRTEQGDSAMYLCASSPQAMYNEQFFGPGTRLTVL.